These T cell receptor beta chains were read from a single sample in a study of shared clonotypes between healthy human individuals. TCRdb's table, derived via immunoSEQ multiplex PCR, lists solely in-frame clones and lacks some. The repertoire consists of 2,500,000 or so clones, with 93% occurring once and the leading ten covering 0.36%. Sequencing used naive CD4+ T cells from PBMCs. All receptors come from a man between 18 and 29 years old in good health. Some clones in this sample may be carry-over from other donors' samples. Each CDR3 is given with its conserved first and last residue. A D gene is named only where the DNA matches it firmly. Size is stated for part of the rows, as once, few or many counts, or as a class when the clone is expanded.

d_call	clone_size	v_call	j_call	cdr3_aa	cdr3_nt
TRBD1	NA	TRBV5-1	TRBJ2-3	CASSFSGQGATDTQYF	TGCGCCAGCAGCTTTTCGGGACAGGGGGCCACAGATACGCAGTATTTT
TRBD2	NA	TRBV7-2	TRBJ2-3	CASSSNKPGAAAGADTQYF	TGTGCCAGCAGCTCCAACAAACCAGGAGCGGCCGCGGGGGCAGATACGCAGTATTTT
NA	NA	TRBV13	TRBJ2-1	CASSSETESQFF	TGTGCCAGCAGCTCGGAGACCGAATCTCAGTTCTTC
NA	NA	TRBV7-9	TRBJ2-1	CASSLSGSYNEQFF	TGTGCCAGCAGCTTATCAGGCTCCTACAATGAGCAGTTCTTC
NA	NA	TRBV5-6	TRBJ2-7	CASSSGDSPYEQYF	TGTGCCAGCAGCTCGGGGGACAGCCCCTACGAGCAGTACTTC
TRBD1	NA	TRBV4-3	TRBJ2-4	CASSQDPRTGIAKNIQYF	TGCGCCAGCAGCCAAGATCCAAGGACAGGGATAGCCAAAAACATTCAGTACTTC
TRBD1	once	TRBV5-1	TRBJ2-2	CASSLDTGGGPGELFF	TGCGCCAGCAGCCTAGATACAGGGGGCGGACCCGGGGAGCTGTTTTTT
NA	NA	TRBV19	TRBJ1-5	CASSIDGHQPQHF	TGTGCCAGTAGTATAGACGGACATCAGCCCCAGCATTTT
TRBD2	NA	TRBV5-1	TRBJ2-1	CASSPTSGRAFGAEQFF	TGCGCCAGCAGTCCTACTAGCGGGAGGGCCTTTGGGGCTGAGCAGTTCTTC
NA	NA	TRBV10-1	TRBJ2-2	CASSESWTGDTGELFF	TGCGCCAGCAGTGAGTCGTGGACTGGGGACACCGGGGAGCTGTTTTTT
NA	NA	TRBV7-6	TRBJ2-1	CASSLAGLALNEQFF	TGTGCCAGCAGCTTAGCGGGGCTAGCGTTAAATGAGCAGTTCTTC
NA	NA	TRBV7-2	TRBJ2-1	CASSLVLGSYNEQFF	TGTGCCAGCAGCCTGGTACTGGGCTCCTACAATGAGCAGTTCTTC
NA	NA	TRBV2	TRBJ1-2	CASSGVGANYGYTF	TGTGCCAGCAGTGGGGTGGGGGCCAACTATGGCTACACCTTC
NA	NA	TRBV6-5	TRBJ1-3	CASREVDQNTIYF	TGTGCCAGCAGGGAGGTCGATCAAAACACCATATATTTT
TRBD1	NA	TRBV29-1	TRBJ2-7	CSVEDRGTGGYEQYF	TGCAGCGTTGAAGATCGCGGGACAGGGGGCTACGAGCAGTACTTC
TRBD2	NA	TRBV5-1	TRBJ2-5	CASSMVAGGGETQYF	TGCGCCAGCAGTATGGTAGCGGGAGGTGGCGAGACCCAGTACTTC
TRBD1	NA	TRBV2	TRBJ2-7	CASCIFGTGEYEQYF	TGTGCCAGCTGTATATTTGGGACAGGGGAGTACGAGCAGTACTTC
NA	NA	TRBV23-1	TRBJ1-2	CASRGRTYGYTF	TGCGCCAGCAGGGGACGAACCTATGGCTACACCTTC
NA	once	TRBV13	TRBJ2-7	CASSPRGPNEQYF	TGTGCCAGCAGCCCCCGGGGCCCAAACGAGCAGTACTTC
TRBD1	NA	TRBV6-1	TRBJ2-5	CASPGDRGFQETQYF	TGTGCCAGCCCCGGGGACAGGGGGTTTCAAGAGACCCAGTACTTC
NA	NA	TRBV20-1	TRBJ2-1	CSARKSSEQFF	TGCAGTGCTAGGAAGTCCTCGGAGCAGTTCTTC
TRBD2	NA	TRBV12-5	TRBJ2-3	CASGNGLAELTDTQYF	TGTGCTAGTGGTAATGGACTAGCGGAGCTCACAGATACGCAGTATTTT
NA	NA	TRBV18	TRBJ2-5	CASSPGGIETQYF	TGTGCCAGCTCACCCGGAGGGATAGAGACCCAGTACTTC
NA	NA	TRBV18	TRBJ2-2	CASSPPGEIGELFF	TGTGCCAGCTCACCACCGGGGGAAATCGGGGAGCTGTTTTTT
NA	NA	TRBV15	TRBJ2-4	CATSIDASVAKNIQYF	TGTGCCACCAGCATAGACGCCTCGGTAGCCAAAAACATTCAGTACTTC
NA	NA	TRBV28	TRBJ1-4	CASSRTATNEKLFF	TGTGCCAGCAGCCGGACGGCAACTAATGAAAAACTGTTTTTT
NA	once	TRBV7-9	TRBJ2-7	CASTSGFGQYF	TGTGCCAGCACCAGCGGATTTGGGCAGTACTTC
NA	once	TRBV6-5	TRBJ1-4	CASSYSAGQKPEKLFF	TGTGCCAGCAGTTACTCGGCGGGACAAAAACCTGAAAAACTGTTTTTT
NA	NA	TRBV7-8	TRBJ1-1	CASSLLYRSGNTEAFF	TGTGCCAGCAGCTTATTATATCGGTCTGGGAACACTGAAGCTTTCTTT
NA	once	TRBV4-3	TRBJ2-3	CASSQESSASTDTQYF	TGCGCCAGCAGCCAAGAATCTAGCGCAAGCACAGATACGCAGTATTTT
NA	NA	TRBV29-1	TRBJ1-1	CSAPSRQMNTEAFF	TGCAGCGCACCTAGTAGACAGATGAACACTGAAGCTTTCTTT
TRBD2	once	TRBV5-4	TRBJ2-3	CASSAGLAVSTDTQYF	TGTGCCAGCAGCGCTGGGCTAGCGGTAAGCACAGATACGCAGTATTTT
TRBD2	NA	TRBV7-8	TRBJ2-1	CASSLARLAGGYNEQFF	TGTGCCAGCAGCTTAGCCCGACTAGCGGGAGGCTACAATGAGCAGTTCTTC
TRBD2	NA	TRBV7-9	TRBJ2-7	CASSFLSGSVEQYF	TGTGCCAGCAGCTTCCTAAGCGGGAGCGTCGAGCAGTACTTC
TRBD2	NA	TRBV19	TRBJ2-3	CASSIGTSQRNTQYF	TGTGCCAGTAGTATTGGGACTAGTCAGAGGAATACGCAGTATTTT
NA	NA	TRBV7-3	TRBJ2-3	CASSFRTLGDTQYF	TGTGCCAGCAGCTTTCGGACCTTGGGCGATACGCAGTATTTT
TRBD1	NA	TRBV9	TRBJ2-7	CASSPRVGDRFLAREQYF	TGTGCCAGCAGCCCCCGGGTGGGGGACAGGTTTCTTGCTCGCGAGCAGTACTTC
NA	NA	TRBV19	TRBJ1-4	CASTDVGEKLFF	TGTGCCAGTACCGACGTCGGGGAAAAACTGTTTTTT
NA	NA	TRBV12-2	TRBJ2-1	CASRLPPLLAGGNEQFF	TGTGCAAGTCGCTTACCGCCCCTCTTAGCGGGCGGCAATGAGCAGTTCTTC
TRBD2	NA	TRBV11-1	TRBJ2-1	CASSLASGTSGGNEQFF	TGTGCCAGCAGCTTAGCTTCAGGGACTAGCGGGGGCAATGAGCAGTTCTTC
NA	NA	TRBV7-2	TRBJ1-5	CASSLGFTRAHQPQHF	TGTGCCAGCAGCTTGGGGTTTACGCGGGCCCATCAGCCCCAGCATTTT
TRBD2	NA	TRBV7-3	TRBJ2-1	CASSLGTPGGNEQFF	TGTGCCAGCAGCTTAGGGACCCCCGGGGGGAATGAGCAGTTCTTC
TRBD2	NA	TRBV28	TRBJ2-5	CASNASGRAGSATYF	TGTGCCAGCAATGCTAGCGGGAGGGCCGGGTCCGCTACGTACTTC
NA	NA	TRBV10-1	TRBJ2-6	CASSDGSGANVLTF	TGCGCCAGCAGTGACGGGTCTGGGGCCAACGTCCTGACTTTC
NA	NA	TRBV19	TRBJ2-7	CASSQGLGGGSYEQYF	TGTGCCAGTAGTCAAGGCCTGGGGGGAGGTTCCTACGAGCAGTACTTC
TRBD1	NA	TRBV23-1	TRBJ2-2	CASSQSGQGAVGELFF	TGCGCCAGCAGTCAATCGGGGCAGGGGGCGGTCGGGGAGCTGTTTTTT
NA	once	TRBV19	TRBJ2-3	CASRGHPGRTQYF	TGTGCCAGTAGGGGACACCCGGGGCGAACGCAGTATTTT
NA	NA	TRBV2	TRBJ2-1	CASSAGSFDSEQFF	TGTGCCAGCAGTGCGGGGTCCTTCGACAGTGAGCAGTTCTTC
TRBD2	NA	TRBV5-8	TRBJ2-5	CASSFVQREKTQYF	TGTGCCAGCAGCTTCGTCCAGCGGGAGAAGACCCAGTACTTC
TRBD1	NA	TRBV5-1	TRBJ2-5	CASSLGGTGVETQYF	TGCGCCAGCAGCTTGGGTGGGACAGGGGTCGAGACCCAGTACTTC
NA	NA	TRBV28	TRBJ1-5	CASSSTGQPQHF	TGTGCCAGCAGCAGTACAGGCCAGCCCCAGCATTTT
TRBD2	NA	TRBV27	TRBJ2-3	CASTRTSGSFTDTQYF	TGTGCCAGCACTAGGACTAGCGGGAGCTTCACAGATACGCAGTATTTT
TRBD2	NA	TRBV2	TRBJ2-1	CASSGASGAHGQFF	TGTGCCAGCAGTGGGGCTAGCGGGGCGCACGGGCAGTTCTTC
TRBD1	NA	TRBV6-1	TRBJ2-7	CASSARQGIYEQYF	TGTGCCAGCAGTGCAAGACAGGGAATCTACGAGCAGTACTTC
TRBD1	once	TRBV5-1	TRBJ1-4	CASSDGQGAVDGEKLFF	TGCGCCAGCAGCGACGGACAGGGGGCCGTTGACGGTGAAAAACTGTTTTTT
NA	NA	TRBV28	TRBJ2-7	CASTTARYEQYF	TGTGCCAGCACCACCGCCCGCTACGAGCAGTACTTC
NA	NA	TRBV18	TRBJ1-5	CASSPSGEPQHF	TGTGCCAGCTCACCAAGTGGGGAGCCCCAGCATTTT
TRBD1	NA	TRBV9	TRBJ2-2	CASSGSDRGPSNGELFF	TGTGCCAGCAGCGGAAGCGACAGGGGGCCGAGTAACGGGGAGCTGTTTTTT
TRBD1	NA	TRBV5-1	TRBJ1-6	CASSAGQGNSPLHF	TGCGCCAGCAGCGCCGGACAGGGCAATTCACCCCTCCACTTT
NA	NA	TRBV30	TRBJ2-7	CAWSAGDEQYF	TGTGCCTGGAGTGCAGGGGACGAGCAGTACTTC